This TCR beta chain was sequenced during a study of CD8 T cells in ankylosing spondylitis. Findings of the study overall: Reactive arthritis synovial fluid and blood were previously reported to contain some motif variants. Disease-linked clones had a CD8+ phenotype and relatively low frequency in peripheral blood. Blood from ankylosing spondylitis patients appeared to carry a characteristic roughly 8-variant TCR beta motif.

The CDR3 is made up of 15 amino acids. Germline assignment: CDR1 LNHDA and CDR2 SQIVND (reference sequence). V lost 5 bases to trimming and J lost 1 base, with 14 bases between them. One entry per CDR3 protein results from TCRdb running MiXCR on the 5' RACE reads. The sample contains approximately 100,000 distinct CDR3 sequences, about 25% of which appear only once. A word on this clonotype: What it binds is not known.

The sample consisted of synovial fluid, either unsorted or a sorted T cell fraction (not recorded which). The TCR comes from a male donor with ankylosing spondylitis. The gene calls are TRBV19 and TRBJ1-1; perhaps TRBD1 as D (6 bases). The CDR3 sequence is CASSFTGTPNTEAFF. In nucleotides, the CDR3 is TGTGCCAGTAGTTTCACCGGGACACCGAACACTGAAGCTTTCTTT.